Following are 6 T cell receptor beta chains from one sample sequenced in a study of neoadjuvant anti-PD-1 for oral cavity cancer. The time point was: after neoadjuvant nivolumab, at surgical resection. Sequencing was performed with immunoSEQ multiplex PCR; in TCRdb, only in-frame clones are kept and a portion is missing. The sample contains about 39,000 clones, 75% to 80% of which appear only once. The input for sequencing was PBMCs, taken after nivolumab (anti-PD-1) treatment. Every receptor here comes from a person aged 35 to 85 with oral cavity squamous cell carcinoma.

The V gene is TRBV29-1, the J gene TRBJ1-1; D is undetermined. The length of the CDR3 is 12 residues. The germline V gene encodes CDR1 SQVTM and CDR2 ANQGSEA. CDR3 sequence: CIPTAPNTEAFF. The CDR3 nucleotides read TGCATCCCCACGGCCCCGAACACTGAAGCTTTCTTT.

The rearrangement joins TRBV6-5 to TRBJ2-1; D remains unclear. Germline loops: CDR1 MNHEY, CDR2 SVGAGI. V was shortened by 6 bases and J by 5 bases, with 11 bases between the two germline ends. The CDR3 has 13 residues. CDR3 loop: CASSPYQDNEQFF. CDR3 bases: TGTGCCAGCAGCCCCTACCAGGACAATGAGCAGTTCTTC.

The CDR3 sequence: CASSEGIAGGQRSSYEQYF. The CDR3 DNA reads TGTGCCAGCAGTGAAGGAATAGCGGGGGGGCAGAGAAGCTCCTACGAGCAGTACTTC. The gene calls are TRBV6-1 and TRBJ2-7; 11 bases map to TRBD2. The CDR3 runs to 19 residues. The V segment lost 1 base and the J segment 0 bases; nucleotides outside the gene matches: 11. Per germline, CDR1 MNHNS and CDR2 SASEGT.

The chain links TRBV6-6 to TRBJ2-7; D possibly corresponds to TRBD1 (6 bases). The V end lost 8 bases, the J end lost 0 bases, and 14 bases lay between the germline ends. The length of the CDR3 is 14 residues. Germline V gene data show CDR1 as MNHNY and CDR2 as SVGAGI (reference sequence). The DNA for the CDR3 is TGTGCCAGCTCTCTCGACAGGAGCTCCTACGAGCAGTACTTC. Its protein is CASSLDRSSYEQYF.

The chain combines TRBV10-3 with TRBJ2-3; D call uncertain. The CDR3 sequence is 14 residues long. The germline CDR1 and CDR2 sequences are ENHRY and SYGVKD. Between the trimmed V and J ends, which lost 6 bases and 1 base, there was a span of 11 bases. The CDR3 DNA reads TGTGCCATCAGCGCCGCTAGAGGCACAGATACGCAGTATTTT. This sequence encodes CAISAARGTDTQYF.

The V call is TRBV5-1, the J call TRBJ1-2; D unresolved. CDR1 is SGHRS, CDR2 YFSETQ, per germline. The CDR3 loop spans 15 amino acids. Trimming took off 2 bases at V and 3 bases at J, with 14 bases between the two ends. CDR3 amino acids: CASSFTASGDYGYTF. Here the CDR3 DNA reads TGCGCCAGCAGCTTTACAGCGAGCGGGGACTATGGCTACACCTTC.